This T cell receptor (beta chain) was profiled in a study of OX40 agonist ivuxolimab in advanced cancers. Across the study: Checkpoint inhibitors had been given previously to under 50% of patients. Partial responses occurred in Three dose-escalation patients, one with hepatocellular carcinoma and two with cutaneous melanoma.

The table came from immunoSEQ multiplex PCR; TCRdb's copy has only in-frame clones and leaves some out. The sample lists 60,000 or so clones; approximately 80% were seen once. Germline V gene lookup returns CDR1 SGHTA and CDR2 FQGNSA. The CDR3 extends over 14 amino acids. The J segment lost 6 bases and the V segment lost 5 bases, leaving 10 bases of the junction unmatched. Study-wide results and limits: Dosing at 0.1 to 3.0 mg/kg was accompanied by clonal expansion of CD4+ and CD8+ blood T cells by week 6. Nonresponders included some who also had low normalized T-cell clonal expansion.

Remarks on this clone: Its antigen is unidentified.

The sample in question was CD4+ or CD8+ T cells sorted from blood, obtained in a trial of the OX40 agonist ivuxolimab. The V gene is TRBV7-2, the J gene TRBJ2-7; TRBD1 aligns across 7 bases. The clonotype was recovered from an adult with an advanced solid tumor such as melanoma, head and neck, liver or kidney cancer. CDR3 sequence: CASSPTGQRGEQYF. As DNA, the CDR3 is TGTGCCAGCAGCCCCACGGGACAGAGGGGCGAGCAGTACTTC. The variable domain in full, completed from reference TRBV7-2 and TRBJ2-7, reads GAGVSQSPSNKVTEKGKDVELRCDPISGHTALYWYRQSLGQGLEFLIYFQGNSAPDKSGLPSDRFSAERTGGSVSTLTIQRTQQEDSAVYLCASSPTGQRGEQYFGPGTRLTVT.